This TCR beta chain was documented in a study of shared clonotypes between healthy human individuals. Study-level information: The donor pool was made up of a couple of women and three men aged 18 to 49.

Profiled with immunoSEQ multiplex PCR; TCRdb holds only in-frame clones, not every one. The table has 2 million to 2.5 million clones, about 92% seen once. Trimming removed 1 base from V and 3 bases from J, with 6 bases in between. The CDR3 loop spans 14 amino acids. CDR1 is SEHNR and CDR2 is FQNEAQ in the germline V gene (reference sequence). Study outcomes and limitations: Sampling covered blood only; tissue repertoires likely differ. A reduction in generation probabilities was seen for non-shared clonotypes relative to those shared by all four donors. Estimated richness values were generally larger in naive subsets than in memory subsets.

Regarding this clone: Its matching antigen is unknown. Distinct nucleotide sequences in the sample also encode this CDR3.

CD8 cells classed as naive were CD45RO-negative and positively selected for CCR7, excluding terminally differentiated effector memory CD45RA+ cells. This chain links TRBV7-9 with TRBJ2-2; D might be TRBD1 (5 bases). The sample taken for sequencing was naive CD8+ T cells from PBMCs. This clonotype was sampled from a man aged 18 to 30 in good health. Some clones in this sample may be carry-over from other donors' samples. CDR3 in amino acids: CASSLVGDTGELFF. The CDR3 coding sequence is TGTGCCAGCAGCTTAGTAGGGGACACCGGGGAGCTGTTTTTT.